This T cell receptor beta chain was obtained from a study of T-cell reconstitution after alpha-beta-depleted transplantation in children. Study observations and caveats: Day-60 TCRbeta diversity that was high in some patients was derived from surviving recipient T cells and thymic progenitors. There were reportedly several hundred expanded graft clones from which alpha-beta T cells came about two months after transplant. Diversity and T-cell counts at one year after transplant derived mostly from new T cells.

Preparation of the TCRbeta library involved a method that used unique molecular identifiers. TCRdb re-analysed the PCR reads in MiXCR, keeping a single row per CDR3 protein. The profile shows approximately 190,000 distinct CDR3 sequences, about 8.4% of them singletons. J gave up 1 base and V 4 bases, and 3 bases lay outside the gene matches. The length of the CDR3 is 14 residues. Germline CDR1 and CDR2: DFQATT and SNEGSKA (reference sequence). This clonotype was seen repeatedly, ten times or more. Its matching antigen is unknown. The sequencing used PBMCs, mostly from graft donor cells, collected 360 days after TCRalphabeta/CD19-depleted stem cell transplant. This TCR was sampled from a male patient aged 2-10 years who had a stem cell transplant for acute myeloid leukemia, so the T cells may come from the graft donor. This chain connects TRBV20-1 to TRBJ2-3, with 9 bases identical to TRBD2. The CDR3 DNA reads as TGCAGTGCTATTAGCGGGAGCGGCACAGATACGCAGTATTTT. Protein: CSAISGSGTDTQYF.